The 9 T cell receptor beta chains below were found in one sample sequenced in a study of blood T cell repertoires in COVID-19. Here immunoSEQ multiplex PCR was the method, and the copy in TCRdb shows in-frame clones only, minus some. The profile shows about 99,000 clones, 90% to 95% of them singletons. Sequences were obtained from peripheral blood. These receptors were taken from a human donor in a cohort sampled during active COVID-19.

J is TRBJ2-1 and V is TRBV9; possible D gene TRBD2, 5 bases. V was pared by 4 bases and J by 6 bases, with 17 bases between. CDR1 is SGDLS, CDR2 YYNGEE, per germline. The CDR3 length is 15 residues. The CDR3 region is CASSPHPGLRNEQFF. The CDR3 DNA is TGTGCCAGCAGCCCCCACCCTGGACTCCGCAATGAGCAGTTCTTC.

V gene TRBV4-3 combines with J gene TRBJ2-3, with 9 bases matching TRBD2. Germline-derived CDR1 and CDR2 are LGHNA and YSLEER. This CDR3 is 20 amino acids long. Trimming removed 3 bases from V and 0 bases from J; junction bases left unmatched: 16. The CDR3 DNA sequence: TGCGCCAGCAGCCATCGCGACAAGCGGGAGGCCGCCGATAGCACAGATACGCAGTATTTT. As protein: CASSHRDKREAADSTDTQYF.

The V and J genes are TRBV7-2 and TRBJ2-1; perhaps TRBD2 as D (6 bases). This CDR3 comprises 14 residues. The V gene's germline CDR1 is SGHTA and CDR2 FQGNSA. V was cut by 2 bases and J by 6 bases, with 11 bases left in between. In DNA, the CDR3 is TGTGCCAGCAGCTTACCCCGGGAGAGCAATGAGCAGTTCTTC. It translates to CASSLPRESNEQFF.

This clone was seen a single time. This sequence joins TRBV28 and TRBJ2-2; a weak D match, TRBD1 (5 bases). This CDR3 is 14 amino acids long. V was shortened by 5 bases and J by 7 bases, with 14 bases between the two germline ends. Looked up from germline, CDR1 is MDHEN and CDR2 is SYDVKM. CDR3 DNA sequence: TGTGCCAGCAGTCCTGTCCTAGGGGTCGGGGAGCTGTTTTTT. Translating gives CASSPVLGVGELFF.

The genes are TRBV9 and TRBJ2-7; TRBD2 matches at 8 bases. CDR3 length: 17 amino acids. The junction had 12 bases not matched to a gene; V was cut back by 0 bases and J by 4 bases. Germline V gene lookup returns CDR1 SGDLS and CDR2 YYNGEE. As DNA, the CDR3 is TGTGCCAGCAGCGTAGGAGGAAGCGGGGGAAGGTTGTACGAGCAGTACTTC. The encoded protein is CASSVGGSGGRLYEQYF.

This rearrangement joins TRBV7-9 to TRBJ2-7, with TRBD2 matching over 9 bases. J lost 7 bases, V lost 2 bases, and 6 bases had no gene match. In germline, CDR1 is SEHNR, CDR2 FQNEAQ (reference sequence). The CDR3 extends over 14 amino acids. This chain's CDR3 is CASSLSSGGGEQYF. In DNA, the CDR3 is TGTGCCAGCAGCTTAAGTAGCGGGGGCGGGGAGCAGTACTTC.

CDR3 DNA: TGTGCCAGTAGCGAATTAGCGGGATCCCTCCATGAGCAGTTCTTC. This translates into CASSELAGSLHEQFF. V and J are TRBV19 and TRBJ2-1; 8 nucleotides match TRBD2. The trim removed 6 bases at V and 8 bases at J, leaving 12 bases unmatched. The CDR3 is 15 residues long. Germline-derived CDR1 and CDR2 are LNHDA and SQIVND (reference sequence).

In DNA, the CDR3 is TGTGCCAGCAGCGCCCCTAGTAATGAGCAGTTCTTC. Its translation is CASSAPSNEQFF. This chain uses TRBV9 with TRBJ2-1; D is ambiguous. Germline V gene sequence: CDR1 SGDLS, CDR2 YYNGEE. V was shortened by 3 bases and J by 7 bases, with 8 bases between the two germline ends. The CDR3 totals 12 residues.

This chain joins TRBV29-1 and TRBJ2-3; D is uncertain. The CDR3 totals 15 residues. CDR1 is SQVTM, CDR2 ANQGSEA, per germline. V was cut by 3 bases and J by 4 bases, with 17 bases left in between. CDR3 DNA: TGCAGCGTTGAGCTAGTCCTGGGTAGTTCAGATACGCAGTATTTT. Translating gives CSVELVLGSSDTQYF.